This T cell receptor beta chain appears in the sequencing data of a study of cytomegalovirus exposure and HLA in healthy donors. Study summary: Per a later analysis, the roughly 680 first-cohort and over 90 validation repertoires shared one platform.

This clone showed up just once. Antigen specificity is unknown. General study results and limits: According to the study, around 180 TCR beta chains were cytomegalovirus-associated. Clusters of TCRs from the first cohort tended to co-occur in the 100 to 150 validation repertoires (as a later analysis found).

Sequencing was performed with immunoSEQ multiplex PCR; in TCRdb, only in-frame clones are kept and a portion is missing. Of roughly 120,000 clones in the sample, about 92% were seen once. Trimming at V came to 5 bases and at J to 4 bases, leaving 7 bases not matched to a gene. The CDR3 totals 14 residues. Germline V gene sequence: CDR1 MNHEY, CDR2 SVGAGI. The sequencing sample was made of PBMCs. The TCR comes from a woman younger than 30 in good health and CMV-seronegative. The chain uses TRBV6-5 and TRBJ1-2; 7 positions match TRBD1. Written as DNA, the CDR3 is TGTGCCAGCAGTATCGACAGGGCACCCTATGGCTACACCTTC. Translation: CASSIDRAPYGYTF.